The rows below give T cell receptor beta chains drawn from one sample of a study of control samples from healthy donors and cancer patients. Using immunoSEQ multiplex PCR, the repertoire was profiled, and TCRdb retains in-frame clones only, with some absent. Of about 22,000 clones detected, 65% to 90% appear once; the ten largest clones hold about 30%. Sequencing used PBMCs. The source is a man aged 55 to 70 with head and neck cancer. CDR3s include the opening cysteine and the closing phenylalanine or tryptophan. Fields, in order: clone size, D gene, CDR3 length, J gene, V gene, CDR3 protein, CDR3 DNA. A D gene is named only where the DNA matches it firmly. Rows may omit the clone size; those that give it use once, few, many or a size class.

>.|.|15|TRBJ2-5|TRBV6-5
CASSYSAGPGETQYF
TGTGCCAGCAGTTACTCTGCCGGCCCCGGAGAGACCCAGTACTTC
>.|.|15|TRBJ1-5|TRBV4-1
CASSQEGRGPQPQHF
TGCGCCAGCAGCCAAGAAGGTAGGGGACCTCAGCCCCAGCATTTT
>.|TRBD2|14|TRBJ2-4|TRBV27
CASSPRGDSDIQYF
TGTGCCAGCAGTCCCCGGGGGGACTCTGACATTCAGTACTTC
>.|.|12|TRBJ2-5|TRBV19
CASRAAAGTQYF
TGTGCCAGTAGAGCGGCAGCCGGGACCCAGTACTTC
>.|TRBD1|13|TRBJ2-5|TRBV15
CATSGDRVETQYF
TGTGCCACCAGCGGGGACAGGGTAGAGACCCAGTACTTC
>.|.|14|TRBJ1-1|TRBV7-9
CASSPSRERAQAFF
TGTGCCAGCAGCCCGAGCCGGGAAAGGGCCCAGGCTTTCTTT
>.|.|13|TRBJ1-5|TRBV5-5
CASSPGIYQPQHF
TGTGCCAGCAGCCCCGGGATTTATCAGCCCCAGCATTTT
>.|.|14|TRBJ1-1|TRBV14
CASSQVAGFTEAFF
TGTGCCAGCAGCCAAGTAGCTGGGTTCACTGAAGCTTTCTTT
>once|.|11|TRBJ2-1|TRBV20-1
CSATLEDEQFF
TGCAGTGCTACGCTGGAGGATGAGCAGTTCTTC
>.|TRBD2|16|TRBJ2-7|TRBV6-5
CASSYSSGSGVNEQYF
TGTGCCAGCAGTTACTCGAGCGGTAGCGGGGTCAACGAGCAGTACTTC
>few|TRBD2|15|TRBJ2-5|TRBV9
CASSVGGGIKETQYF
TGTGCCAGCAGCGTAGGGGGAGGGATCAAAGAGACCCAGTACTTC
>.|TRBD2|15|TRBJ2-3|TRBV30
CAWSASGGGTDTQYF
TGTGCCTGGAGTGCTAGCGGGGGGGGCACAGATACGCAGTATTTT
>once|.|13|TRBJ2-5|TRBV19
CASSIDGWETQYF
TGTGCCAGTAGTATTGACGGCTGGGAGACCCAGTACTTC
>.|.|13|TRBJ2-7|TRBV5-5
CASSSTVSYEQYF
TGTGCCAGCAGCTCGACAGTGTCCTACGAGCAGTACTTC
>.|TRBD1|18|TRBJ2-1|TRBV7-2
CASSLASQGLGSYNEQFF
TGTGCCAGCAGCTTAGCATCACAGGGGCTAGGCTCCTACAATGAGCAGTTCTTC
>once|.|15|TRBJ1-4|TRBV11-3
CASSLGQGLNEKLFF
TGTGCCAGCAGCTTAGGGCAGGGCCTGAATGAAAAACTGTTTTTT
>.|TRBD2|17|TRBJ2-2|TRBV27
CASSLWGLADHTGELFF
TGTGCCAGCAGTTTATGGGGACTAGCGGATCACACCGGGGAGCTGTTTTTT
>once|TRBD2|14|TRBJ2-1|TRBV2
CASKWTSGRNEQFF
TGTGCCAGCAAGTGGACTAGCGGGAGGAATGAGCAGTTCTTC
>once|.|15|TRBJ1-6|TRBV5-4
CASSVAQGRNSPLHF
TGTGCCAGCAGCGTGGCGCAGGGGCGAAATTCACCCCTCCACTTT
>.|TRBD1|13|TRBJ2-7|TRBV6-5
CATSKGQPYEQYF
TGTGCCACCTCCAAGGGACAGCCCTACGAGCAGTACTTC
>.|TRBD1|15|TRBJ1-1|TRBV12-5
CASGPHRGFRAEAFF
TGTGCTAGTGGTCCCCACAGGGGGTTCCGGGCTGAAGCTTTCTTT
>.|.|13|TRBJ2-1|TRBV28
CAGASGRYNEQFF
TGTGCCGGGGCCAGCGGGCGGTACAATGAGCAGTTCTTC
>.|.|14|TRBJ1-3|TRBV5-6
CASSLGGSGNTIYF
TGTGCCAGCAGCTTGGGCGGCTCTGGAAACACCATATATTTT